This T cell receptor beta chain was sequenced for a study of shared clonotypes between healthy human individuals (dated by TCRdb to 2020 to 2022). At the level of the whole study: A couple of women and a few men aged 18 to 49 years were included in the cohort. Between about 0.94 and 8.9 billion PBMCs per donor were obtained by leukapheresis. For each donor, CD4 naive and CD4 memory were each given three plates, CD8 naive was given two plates, and CD8 memory was given one plate. Different laboratories and diverse techniques were used to prepare libraries and sequence TCR repertoires, to increase sequencing depth and limit assay-specific biases. To estimate repertoire size and how much clonotype sharing occurs between individuals, the study deeply sequenced the blood TCR repertoires of roughly 5 healthy adults. The research as a whole found: About 5% of naive CD4, 3.5% of naive CD8, approximately 2.2% of memory CD4, and around 0.4% of memory CD8 clonotypes were shared across several donors. Sampling was limited to blood, and TCR repertoires in tissue likely differ from TCR repertoires in blood. Incomplete sequencing was indicated by rarefaction of sorted-subset datasets, despite the large sequencing depth. Estimated clonotype richness was generally larger for naive than for memory subsets. Clonotypes shared by all four sorted-subset donors showed higher generation probabilities than non-shared clonotypes. Pairwise subsampling led to the expectation that sequencing depth would affect the degree of clonotype sharing among donors. The genetic and exposure-history diversity represented was limited by the small number of donors.

A remark on this clone: There is no known antigen for this receptor. No base qualities exist here, and no much larger clone lies one base off it.

TCR CDR3 regions were amplified from genomic DNA by multiplex PCR using the deep immunoSEQ assay. Genomic DNA extracted from each cell subset was distributed evenly over all wells of several immunoSEQ 96-well plates, and each plate served as one replicate. For sorted subsets, each replicate PCR was loaded with 200 ng genomic DNA, equivalent to about 33,000 T cell genomes. Purified libraries were measured with a Qubit 3.0 fluorometer, size-checked on a Bioanalyzer 2100, and measured again with the KAPA Library Quantification kit. Every immunoSEQ 96-well plate was sequenced on a dedicated single-read 150-cycle Illumina NextSeq 550 flow cell. The authors' analysis ran thus. Because only junctional sequences without quality scores were contained in the immunoSEQ output, filtering matching that applied to full-length reads could not be performed. Sequences were annotated with PyIR, a Python wrapper for IgBLAST v1.9, using IMGT germline references to assign V/J genes and CDR3. Reads were removed for weak V/J assignments (E-value above 1e-6), missing CDR3, stop codons, out-of-frame junctions, or ambiguous translated residues. V3J clonotypes were defined by identical inferred V gene, J gene, and CDR3 amino acid sequence. Percentage overlap between repertoires was computed as shared unique clonotypes divided by the size of the smaller repertoire. Richness of each repertoire was evaluated using RTK rarefaction, the Chao1 estimator, and Recon v2.1 estimates of unobserved clonotypes. Generation probabilities were computed with OLGA for all TCRbeta clonotypes obtained by the gDNA method from a handful of donors. Sourced from immuneACCESS, this table was stored by TCRdb with only in-frame sequences that have V and J called. A share of the clones is absent; for the studies checked, an unresolved V gene accounts for under half, and the remainder has no known explanation. The V and J calls and the clone size are those of that table, but D and trimming were determined from the DNA. This sample gives about 2.4 million clones in total; over 85% of them show up just once. Jointly, the top ten make up around 0.14% of the sample.

The donors were healthy, HIV-negative adults who had no recently reported acute infections or vaccinations. All donors were Caucasian adults living in Nashville, Tennessee, USA. Magnetic negative selection was used to enrich CD4+ T cells, after which naive cells were positively selected on CD45RA and the negative fraction became the memory subset. After blood collection by leukapheresis, PBMCs were isolated using Ficoll-Histopaque density gradient centrifugation and then cryopreserved in the vapor phase of liquid nitrogen. Purity and quantity of every magnetically sorted T cell population were checked by analytical flow cytometry. Each sorted fraction had its genomic DNA isolated and then quantified by UV absorbance on a Nanodrop 2000c. CDR1 and CDR2, looked up from the germline V gene, are SGHTA and FQGNSA. V loses 5 bases of germline sequence and J loses 6 bases, and the interval between the two ends is 19 bases. From the cysteine up to the phenylalanine, the CDR3 has a length of 15 residues. Solely the CDR3 DNA is kept, with 45 bases framed from the first base.

The chain is encoded by TRBV7-2 joined to TRBJ1-2; a weak D assignment points to TRBD1 (6 bases agree). The sequencing input was naive CD4+ T cells sorted from blood. The cell subset or site label here, explained by the study, means: CD45RA+ positively selected. The receptor comes from a man aged 18 to 30 in good health. In nucleotide form, the sequence is TGTGCCAGCAGCACCCGGAGTGGGGGGCAGGATGGCTACACCTTC. Translation gives CASSTRSGGQDGYTF. The CDR3 plus the reference TRBV7-2 and TRBJ1-2 genes for the other parts give the full variable domain: GAGVSQSPSNKVTEKGKDVELRCDPISGHTALYWYRQSLGQGLEFLIYFQGNSAPDKSGLPSDRFSAERTGGSVSTLTIQRTQQEDSAVYLCASSTRSGGQDGYTFGSGTRLTVV.